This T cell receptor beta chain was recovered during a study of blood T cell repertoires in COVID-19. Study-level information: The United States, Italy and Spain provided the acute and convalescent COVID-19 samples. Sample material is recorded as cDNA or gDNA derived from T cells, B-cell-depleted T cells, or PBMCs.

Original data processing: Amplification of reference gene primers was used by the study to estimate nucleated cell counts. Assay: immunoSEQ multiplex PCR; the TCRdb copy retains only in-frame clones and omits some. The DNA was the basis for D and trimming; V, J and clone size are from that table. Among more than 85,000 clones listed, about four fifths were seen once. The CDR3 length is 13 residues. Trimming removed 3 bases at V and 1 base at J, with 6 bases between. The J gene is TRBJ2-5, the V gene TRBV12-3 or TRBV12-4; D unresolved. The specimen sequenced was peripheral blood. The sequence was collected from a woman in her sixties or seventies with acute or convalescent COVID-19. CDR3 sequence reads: CASSFGPQETQYF. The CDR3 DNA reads TGTGCCAGCAGTTTTGGGCCCCAAGAGACCCAGTACTTC.